This T cell receptor beta chain was obtained from a study of shared clonotypes between healthy human individuals. TCRdb's copy holds only in-frame clones and misses some; the assay was immunoSEQ multiplex PCR. The sample lists over 2 million clones; 85% to 95% were seen once. Trimming shortened V by 0 bases and J by 0 bases, and 6 bases separated the two germline ends. This CDR3 has 16 residues. The germline CDR1 and CDR2 sequences are LGHNA and YSLEER. With regard to this clone: Its cognate antigen is unknown.

Study outcomes and limitations: Donor clonotype sharing was expected to depend on sequencing depth.

Material: naive CD4+ T cells from PBMCs. As to subset: CD45RA+ positively selected. This TCR was recovered from a man younger than 35 in good health. Some clones in this sample may be carry-over from other donors' samples. This chain uses TRBV4-3 with TRBJ2-6, with D unclear. CDR3 nucleotides: TGCGCCAGCAGCCAAGAGGTCAACTCTGGGGCCAACGTCCTGACTTTC. This codes for CASSQEVNSGANVLTF.